This TCR beta chain appears in the sequencing data of a study of cytomegalovirus exposure and HLA in healthy donors. PCR amplification relied on 60 Vbeta primers (plus 13 Jbeta primers). Clones were read by immunoSEQ multiplex PCR, and TCRdb kept only the in-frame ones, dropping some. The sample shows 200,000 or so clones, more than 60% of them seen only once. Findings of the study overall: In a later analysis, most CMV-associated TCR beta chains appeared HLA-restricted. A later look showed TCR association rates differing by HLA locus, highest for DRB1 and lowest for HLA-C. In a later analysis, a missense DCLRE1C variant was linked to TCR beta V- and J-gene trimming. Productive rates of about 87% or about 30% were seen for most TCR beta V segments in an earlier analysis.

This clone was seen only a few times. Its target is unknown. Trimming shortened V by 1 base and J by 1 base, and 16 bases separated the two germline ends. The CDR3 is made up of 17 amino acids. The V gene's germline CDR1 is MGHDK and CDR2 SYGVNS. V and J are TRBV25-1 and TRBJ2-5; D is perhaps TRBD2 (6 bases). Sequences were obtained from PBMCs. The source is a woman between 25 and 40 years old in good health and CMV-seropositive. The CDR3 DNA reads as TGTGCCAGCAGTGAATCACAAGGACTATCAATCCAAGAGACCCAGTACTTC. This translates into CASSESQGLSIQETQYF.